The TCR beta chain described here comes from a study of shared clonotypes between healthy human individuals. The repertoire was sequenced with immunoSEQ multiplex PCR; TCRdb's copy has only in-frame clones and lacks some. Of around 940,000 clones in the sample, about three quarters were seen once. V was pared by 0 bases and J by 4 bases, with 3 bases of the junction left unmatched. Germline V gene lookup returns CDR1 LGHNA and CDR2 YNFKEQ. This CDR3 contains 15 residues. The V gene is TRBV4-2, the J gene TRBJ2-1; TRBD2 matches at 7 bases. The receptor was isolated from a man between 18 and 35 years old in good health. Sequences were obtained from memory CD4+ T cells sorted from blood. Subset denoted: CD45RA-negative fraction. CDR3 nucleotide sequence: TGTGCCAGCAGCCAAGAGGGAGGGCGGTACAATGAGCAGTTCTTC. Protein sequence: CASSQEGGRYNEQFF.